This record looks at one TCR beta chain sequence and its context. Its antigen is not identified. The data belong to a study of cytomegalovirus exposure and HLA in healthy donors. This PCR relied on a set of 60 Vbeta primers and 13 Jbeta primers. The table came from immunoSEQ multiplex PCR; TCRdb's copy has only in-frame clones and leaves some out. The table lists some 170,000 clones, approximately 70% of them singletons. The CDR3 sequence is 16 residues long. Trimming took 4 bases from V and 3 from J; bases not matched to a gene: 12. Per germline, CDR1 SGHNT and CDR2 YYREEE (reference sequence). Findings and caveats of the study: There were reportedly fewer N-insertions in an Asian-associated ancestry cluster than the roughly 670-donor mean, in a later analysis. The dataset shows that most TCR sequences were rare, while some public TCRs occurred in many donors. With later analysis, a missense DCLRE1C variant became linked to TCR beta V- and J-gene trimming.

This rearrangement joins TRBV5-4 to TRBJ2-5; TRBD1 agrees at 7 bases. The origin of this receptor is a man younger than 35 in good health and CMV-seropositive. Sample: PBMCs. In nucleotides, the CDR3 is TGTGCCAGCAGCCCTGGACAGGCCGAGGGTAAAGAGACCCAGTACTTC. Amino acid sequence: CASSPGQAEGKETQYF.